A single T cell receptor beta chain is shown here with its context. Clones were sequenced by immunoSEQ multiplex PCR, and TCRdb holds only the in-frame ones, with some missing. The sample lists around 140,000 clones, 93% occurring once. The entry originates in a study of control samples from healthy donors and cancer patients. The CDR3 has 14 amino acids. Deletions cut 6 bases from V and 3 bases from J, with 12 bases between. The germline V gene has CDR1 MGHRA and CDR2 YSYEKL. The rearrangement joins TRBV4-1 to TRBJ1-5; D is undetermined. Sample: blood. The sequence was collected from a man aged 18 to 30 in good health. CDR3 region: CASSPGRINQPQHF. The CDR3 DNA sequence: TGCGCCAGCAGTCCCGGGAGGATCAATCAGCCCCAGCATTTT.